Below, 21 T cell receptor beta chains from the same sample are listed, as sequenced in a study of T cell responses to AZD1222 COVID-19 vaccine. Data came from immunoSEQ multiplex PCR; TCRdb stores just in-frame clones and leaves some out. This sample carries about 120,000 clones, 70% to 90% of them seen once, and the ten largest clones take 1.5% to 2%. Sequences were derived from peripheral blood, sampled on day 0 of AZD1222 vaccination. These receptors were collected from an adult in good health.

J is TRBJ2-3 and V is TRBV12-5; 9 bases match TRBD1. Trimming removed 4 bases from V and 1 base from J; junction bases left unmatched: 3. The CDR3 contains 15 residues. Germline V gives CDR1 LGHNT, CDR2 FRNRAP. The CDR3 bases are TGTGCTAGTGGTTGGGGGACAGGGCGCACAGATACGCAGTATTTT. It is translated as CASGWGTGRTDTQYF.

The chain recombines TRBV21-1 with TRBJ2-1; the table names TRBD2, a call not compared with the DNA. TRBV21-1 is shown as a pseudogene. This CDR3 contains 17 residues. The CDR3 region is CASSKGDRDSPSGEQFF. The CDR3 bases are TGTGCCAGCAGCAAAGGGGACCGGGACTCTCCTTCAGGGGAGCAGTTCTTC.

The chain uses TRBV7-3 and TRBJ1-5; D ambiguous. From germline, CDR1 is SGHTA and CDR2 FQGTGA. This CDR3 is built from 13 residues. V was trimmed by 5 bases and J by 4 bases, leaving 9 bases between them. In nucleotides, the CDR3 is TGTGCCAGCAGCCCAAACACAAATCAGCCCCAGCATTTT. It specifies CASSPNTNQPQHF.

This rearrangement joins TRBV3-1 (or the pseudogene TRBV3-2) to TRBJ2-2; D not resolved. This CDR3 contains 17 residues. Germline CDR1 reads LGHDT; CDR2 reads YNNKEL (reference sequence). Between the trimmed V and J ends, which lost 0 bases and 0 bases, there was a span of 11 bases. The CDR3 DNA reads TGTGCCAGCAGCCAAGATGGACGGTTCGCGAACACCGGGGAGCTGTTTTTT. Protein product: CASSQDGRFANTGELFF.

The rearrangement uses TRBV5-4 and TRBJ2-6; no clear D. Germline CDR1 and CDR2: SGHNT and YYREEE (reference sequence). V gave up 0 bases and J gave up 0 bases, with 10 bases separating them. The CDR3 is made up of 17 amino acids. The CDR3 DNA is TGTGCCAGCAGCTTGGGGGCAGGACCCTCTGGGGCCAACGTCCTGACTTTC. Amino acids: CASSLGAGPSGANVLTF.

This clone showed up just once. CDR3 loop: CASSLTLAGGNNEQFF. CDR3 nucleotide sequence: TGTGCCAGCAGCCTCACACTAGCGGGGGGGAACAATGAGCAGTTCTTC. The chain uses TRBV9 and TRBJ2-1; 13 bases are a match to TRBD2. The V segment lost 4 bases and the J segment 5 bases; nucleotides outside the gene matches: 6. Germline CDR1 reads SGDLS; CDR2 reads YYNGEE. The CDR3 runs 16 residues. Combining the CDR3 with reference TRBV9 and TRBJ2-1 gives the whole variable domain DSGVTQTPKHLITATGQRVTLRCSPRSGDLSVYWYQQSLDQGLQFLIQYYNGEERAKGNILERFSAQQFPDLHSELNLSSLELGDSALYFCASSLTLAGGNNEQFFGPGTRLTVL.

There are many counts of this clone. The chain joins TRBV27 to TRBJ1-2; D possibly corresponds to TRBD1 (5 bases). V shed 4 bases and J shed 8 bases, with 17 bases lying between them. The CDR3 length is 14 residues. Germline lookup yields CDR1 MNHEY and CDR2 SMNVEV (reference sequence). The CDR3 loop reads CASSSPLSGKGYTF. CDR3 DNA sequence: TGTGCCAGCAGTTCCCCTTTATCAGGGAAGGGCTACACCTTC.

This sequence joins TRBV30 and TRBJ1-1, with a tentative D call TRBD1 (5 bases). Trimming pared 4 bases from V and 4 bases from J, leaving 13 bases between. CDR1 is GTSNPN and CDR2 is SVGIG in the germline V gene (reference sequence). The CDR3 consists of 13 residues. The CDR3 DNA is TGTGCCTGGAATGCAGTGAGGGGCACTGAAGCTTTCTTT. Translated, it gives CAWNAVRGTEAFF.

The chain couples TRBV5-1 to TRBJ2-5; D gene unclear. In germline, CDR1 is SGHRS, CDR2 YFSETQ. This CDR3 has 15 amino acids. V was shortened by 0 bases and J by 2 bases, with 11 bases between the two germline ends. This chain's CDR3 is CASSLGIPIQETQYF. DNA for the CDR3: TGCGCCAGCAGCTTGGGCATCCCAATACAAGAGACCCAGTACTTC.

This clone was picked up one time. The CDR3 reads CASSQPRNTEAFF. CDR3 nucleotide sequence: TGTGCCAGCAGCCAGCCTAGGAACACTGAAGCTTTCTTT. This chain connects TRBV11-3 to TRBJ1-1, with D unresolved. The CDR3 covers 13 residues. The germline V and J ends were trimmed by 5 bases and 1 base, with 8 bases remaining between them. Germline CDR1 is SGHNT and CDR2 is YENEEA.

Concerning this clone itself: Germline and junction disagree at one end, which may indicate a read error. V and J are TRBV15 and TRBJ1-2; 8 bases line up with TRBD1. The CDR3 sequence is 17 residues long. CDR1 and CDR2 from the germline V gene are LNHNV and YYDKDF (reference sequence). CDR3 sequence reads: CATRRGGQTGVTTGYTF. The CDR3, as DNA: TGTGCCACCAGGAGAGGGGGGCAGACAGGGGTCACCACTGGCTACACCTTC.

The chain uses TRBV7-3 and TRBJ2-3; the D is unclear. Germline CDR1 and CDR2: SGHTA and FQGTGA. The V end lost 2 bases, the J end lost 4 bases, and 4 bases lay between the germline ends. This CDR3 is built from 12 residues. This chain's CDR3 is CASSLFADTQYF. DNA for the CDR3: TGTGCCAGCAGCTTATTCGCAGATACGCAGTATTTT.

The chain carries TRBV5-1 and TRBJ1-5; 9 bases align to TRBD1. The CDR3 extends over 15 amino acids. Germline V CDR1 and CDR2: SGHRS, YFSETQ. V shed 2 bases and J 5 bases; nucleotides not matched to a gene: 5. The CDR3 DNA follows: TGCGCCAGCAGCTTAACGGGGACAGGGCATCAGCCCCAGCATTTT. The encoded protein is CASSLTGTGHQPQHF.

The gene calls are TRBV6-6 and TRBJ1-2; tentatively, D is TRBD1 (6 bases). V lost 4 bases and J lost 6, with 9 bases in between. Germline lookup yields CDR1 MNHNY and CDR2 SVGAGI (reference sequence). The length of the CDR3 is 12 residues. CDR3 in amino acids: CASSSNRDGYTF. The CDR3 DNA sequence: TGTGCCAGCAGTTCCAACAGGGATGGCTACACCTTC.

As regards this clone: The junction and the germline gene differ at one end; a read error may be behind it. The J gene is TRBJ1-1, the V gene TRBV5-1; D call uncertain. CDR3 length: 12 residues. Germline CDR1 is SGHRS and CDR2 is YFSETQ. CDR3 nucleotides: TGCGCCAGCAGCTTGGATAGGGCTAATGCTCTCTTT. It is translated as CASSLDRANALF.

Details on this clone: Germline and junction disagree at one end, which may indicate a read error. This chain uses TRBV7-9 with TRBJ2-5; 9 nucleotides line up with TRBD2. The germline V gene encodes CDR1 SEHNR and CDR2 FQNEAQ (reference sequence). The CDR3 totals 15 residues. CDR3 sequence: CASSLAGANQETQYF. The CDR3, as DNA: TGTGCCAGCAGTTTAGCGGGAGCGAACCAAGAGACCCAGTACTTC.

The chain combines TRBV7-3 with TRBJ2-7; TRBD2 aligns across 10 bases. The CDR3 spans 15 residues. Germline V lookup: CDR1 SGHTA, CDR2 FQGTGA. J gave up 5 bases and V 2 bases, and 6 bases lay outside the gene matches. This CDR3 reads CASSLEGLAYDEQYF. CDR3 sequence (DNA): TGTGCCAGCAGCTTAGAGGGACTAGCGTACGACGAGCAGTACTTC.

The J gene is TRBJ1-4, the V gene TRBV7-2; the D is unclear. Germline lookup yields CDR1 SGHTA and CDR2 FQGNSA. Trimming shortened V by 1 base and J by 5 bases, and 14 bases separated the two germline ends. The CDR3 runs to 16 residues. CDR3 in amino acids: CASSLESGRHNEKLFF. CDR3 DNA sequence: TGTGCCAGCAGCTTAGAGAGCGGGCGGCACAATGAAAAACTGTTTTTT.

The chain recombines TRBV7-3 with TRBJ1-2, with 8 nucleotides matching TRBD1. This CDR3 comprises 13 residues. J was trimmed by 4 bases and V by 6 bases; bases with no gene match: 4. Germline CDR1 reads SGHTA; CDR2 reads FQGTGA. The CDR3 bases are TGTGCCAGCAGTCACAGGGGGGGCTATGGCTACACCTTC. This translates into CASSHRGGYGYTF.

This chain uses TRBV11-3 with TRBJ2-7; D might be TRBD2 (5 bases). This CDR3 has 13 residues. The germline gives CDR1 SGHNT, CDR2 YENEEA. Trimming took off 1 base at V and 6 bases at J, with 10 bases between the two ends. CDR3 DNA sequence: TGTGCCAGCAGCTTAGCGGGATTTGGCGAGCAGTACTTC. Translated: CASSLAGFGEQYF.

The gene calls are TRBV30 and TRBJ1-2; D gene unclear. The CDR3 contains 11 residues. Germline V gene data show CDR1 as GTSNPN and CDR2 as SVGIG (reference sequence). V was pared by 7 bases and J by 4 bases, with 10 bases between. The chain's CDR3 is CASVILYGYTF. CDR3 coding DNA: TGTGCCTCGGTTATACTCTATGGCTACACCTTC.